The clone carrying this T cell receptor beta chain is judged medium-sized. The CDR3 is 16 amino acids. Trimming stripped 6 bases from V and 0 bases from J, with 17 bases between. In germline, CDR1 is SGHVS, CDR2 FNYEAQ. Via MiXCR, TCRdb re-called the 5' RACE reads, giving one row per CDR3 protein. The data show about 5,700 distinct CDR3 sequences, under 40% seen once. The specimen was naive CD4+ T cells sorted from a lymph node. Subset noted: naive CD4+ T cells, CD4+CD45RA+CD25-. The chain links TRBV7-6 to TRBJ2-5, with D possibly TRBD1 on 5 matching bases. This receptor was taken from a female donor with breast cancer. CDR3 protein: CASRLLGAQYQETQYF. The DNA for the CDR3 is TGTGCCAGCAGACTCCTTGGGGCTCAGTACCAAGAGACCCAGTACTTC.